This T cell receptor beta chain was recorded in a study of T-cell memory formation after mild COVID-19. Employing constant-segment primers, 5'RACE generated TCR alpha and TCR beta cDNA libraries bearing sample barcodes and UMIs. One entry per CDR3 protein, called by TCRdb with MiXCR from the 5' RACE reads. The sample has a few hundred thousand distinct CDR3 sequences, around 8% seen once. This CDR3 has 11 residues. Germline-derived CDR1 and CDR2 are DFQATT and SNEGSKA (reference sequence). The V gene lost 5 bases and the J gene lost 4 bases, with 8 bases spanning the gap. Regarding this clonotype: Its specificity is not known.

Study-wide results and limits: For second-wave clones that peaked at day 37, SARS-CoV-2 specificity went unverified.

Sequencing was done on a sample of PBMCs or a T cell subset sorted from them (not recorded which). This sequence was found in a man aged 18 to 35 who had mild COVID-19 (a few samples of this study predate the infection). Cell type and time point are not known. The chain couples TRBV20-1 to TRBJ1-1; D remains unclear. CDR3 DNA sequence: TGCAGTGCTGATGAGGGCACTGAAGCTTTCTTT. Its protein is CSADEGTEAFF.